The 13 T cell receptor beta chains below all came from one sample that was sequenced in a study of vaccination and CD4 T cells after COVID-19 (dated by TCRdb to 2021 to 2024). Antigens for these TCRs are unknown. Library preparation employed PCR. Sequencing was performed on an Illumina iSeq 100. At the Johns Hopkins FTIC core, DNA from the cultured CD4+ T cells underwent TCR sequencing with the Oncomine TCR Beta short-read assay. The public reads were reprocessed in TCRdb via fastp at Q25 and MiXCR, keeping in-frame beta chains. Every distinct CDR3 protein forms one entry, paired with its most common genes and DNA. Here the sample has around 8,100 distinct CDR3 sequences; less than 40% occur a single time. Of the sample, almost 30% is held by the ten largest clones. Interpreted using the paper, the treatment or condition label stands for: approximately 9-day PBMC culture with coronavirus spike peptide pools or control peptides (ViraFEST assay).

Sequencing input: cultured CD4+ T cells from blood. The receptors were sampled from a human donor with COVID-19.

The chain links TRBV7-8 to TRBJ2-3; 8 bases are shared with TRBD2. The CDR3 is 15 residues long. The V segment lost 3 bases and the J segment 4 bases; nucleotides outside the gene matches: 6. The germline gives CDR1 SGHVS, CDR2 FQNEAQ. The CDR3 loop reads CASSFGAGGADTQYF. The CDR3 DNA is TGTGCCAGCAGCTTCGGGGCCGGGGGGGCAGATACGCAGTATTTT.

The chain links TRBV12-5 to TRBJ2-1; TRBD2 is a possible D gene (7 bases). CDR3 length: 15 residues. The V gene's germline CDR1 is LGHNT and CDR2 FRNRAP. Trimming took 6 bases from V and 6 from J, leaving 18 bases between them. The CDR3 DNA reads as TGTGCTAGTGGCCCCCTTGGCGGGGGCTCCAATGAGCAGTTCTTC. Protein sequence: CASGPLGGGSNEQFF.

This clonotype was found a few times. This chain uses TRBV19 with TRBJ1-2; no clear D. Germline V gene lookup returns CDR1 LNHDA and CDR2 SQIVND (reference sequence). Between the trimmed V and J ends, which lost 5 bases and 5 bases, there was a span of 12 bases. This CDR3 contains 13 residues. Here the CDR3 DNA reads TGTGCCAGTAGTTGGAACGCCATTTATGGCTACACCTTC. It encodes CASSWNAIYGYTF.

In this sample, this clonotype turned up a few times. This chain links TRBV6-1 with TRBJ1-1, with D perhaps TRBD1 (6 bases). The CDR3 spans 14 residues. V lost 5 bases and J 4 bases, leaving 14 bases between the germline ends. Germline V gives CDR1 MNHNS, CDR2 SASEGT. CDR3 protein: CASSMITGPTEAFF. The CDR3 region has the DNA TGTGCCAGCAGTATGATTACAGGGCCCACTGAAGCTTTCTTT.

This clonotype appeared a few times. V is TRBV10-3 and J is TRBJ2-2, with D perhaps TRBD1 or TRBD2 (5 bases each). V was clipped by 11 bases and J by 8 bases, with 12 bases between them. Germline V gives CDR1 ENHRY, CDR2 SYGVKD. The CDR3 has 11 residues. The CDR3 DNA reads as TGTGCCGGGGGTCGGCTTGGGGAGCTGTTTTTT. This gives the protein CAGGRLGELFF.

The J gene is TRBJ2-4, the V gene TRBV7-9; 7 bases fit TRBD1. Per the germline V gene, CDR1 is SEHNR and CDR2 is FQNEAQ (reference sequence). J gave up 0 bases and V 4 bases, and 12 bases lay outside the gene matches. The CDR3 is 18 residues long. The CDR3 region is CASSWGTDFSLAKNIQYF. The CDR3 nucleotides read TGTGCCAGCAGCTGGGGGACAGATTTTTCTCTAGCCAAAAACATTCAGTACTTC.

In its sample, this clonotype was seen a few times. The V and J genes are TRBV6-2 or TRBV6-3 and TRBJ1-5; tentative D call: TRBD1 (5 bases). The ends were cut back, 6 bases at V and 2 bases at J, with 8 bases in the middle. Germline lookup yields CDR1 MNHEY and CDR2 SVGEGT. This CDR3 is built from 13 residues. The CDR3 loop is CASRGLGNQPQHF. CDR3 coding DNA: TGTGCCAGCAGGGGGCTCGGCAATCAGCCCCAGCATTTT.

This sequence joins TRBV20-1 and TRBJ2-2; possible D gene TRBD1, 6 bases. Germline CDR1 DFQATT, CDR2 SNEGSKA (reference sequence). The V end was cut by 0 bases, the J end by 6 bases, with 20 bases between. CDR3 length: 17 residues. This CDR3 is CSARDPRAGVIPGELFF. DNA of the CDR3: TGCAGTGCTAGAGATCCCCGTGCAGGGGTAATTCCCGGGGAGCTGTTTTTT.

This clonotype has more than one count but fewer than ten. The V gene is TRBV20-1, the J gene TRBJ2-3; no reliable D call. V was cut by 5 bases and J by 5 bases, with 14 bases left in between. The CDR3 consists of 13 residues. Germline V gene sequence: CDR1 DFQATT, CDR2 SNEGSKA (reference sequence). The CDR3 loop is CSAEPAEVDTQYF. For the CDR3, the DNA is TGCAGTGCTGAGCCGGCGGAAGTAGATACGCAGTATTTT.

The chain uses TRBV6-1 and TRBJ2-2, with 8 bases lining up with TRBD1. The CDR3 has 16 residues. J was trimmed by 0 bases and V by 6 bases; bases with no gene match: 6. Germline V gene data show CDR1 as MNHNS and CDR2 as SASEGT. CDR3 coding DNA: TGTGCCAGCAGGATAAGACAGGGGTCGAACACCGGGGAGCTGTTTTTT. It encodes CASRIRQGSNTGELFF.

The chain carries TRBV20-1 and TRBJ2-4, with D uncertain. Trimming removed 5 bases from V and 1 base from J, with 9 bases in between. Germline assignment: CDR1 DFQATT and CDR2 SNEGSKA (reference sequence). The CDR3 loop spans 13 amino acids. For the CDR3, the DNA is TGCAGTGCTTATGACATTGCCAAAAACATTCAGTACTTC. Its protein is CSAYDIAKNIQYF.

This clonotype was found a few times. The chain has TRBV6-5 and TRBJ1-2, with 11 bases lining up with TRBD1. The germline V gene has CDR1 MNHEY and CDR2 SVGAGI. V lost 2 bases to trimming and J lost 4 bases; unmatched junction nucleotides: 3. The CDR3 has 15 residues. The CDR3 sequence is CASSYGTGGSYGYTF. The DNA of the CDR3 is TGTGCCAGCAGTTACGGGACAGGGGGATCCTATGGCTACACCTTC.

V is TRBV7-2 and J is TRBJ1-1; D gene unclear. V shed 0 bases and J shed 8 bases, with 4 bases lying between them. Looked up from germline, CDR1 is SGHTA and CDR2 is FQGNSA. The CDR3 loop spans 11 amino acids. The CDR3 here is CASSLAREAFF. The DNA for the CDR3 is TGTGCCAGCAGCTTAGCCAGGGAAGCTTTCTTT.